The entry that follows covers one T cell receptor (beta chain) sequence. These data are taken from a study of blood T cell repertoires in COVID-19. Data came from immunoSEQ multiplex PCR; TCRdb stores just in-frame clones and leaves some out. The sample includes tens of thousands of clones, 75% to 90% seen only once; the top ten take roughly 15%. The material sequenced was peripheral blood. The TCR was taken from a human donor in a cohort sampled during active COVID-19.

The DNA for the CDR3 is TGCAGTGCTAGTTATACTAGCGGGAGGCTCCAAGTCGAGCAGTACTTC. Its translation is CSASYTSGRLQVEQYF. The chain links TRBV20-1 to TRBJ2-7, with 12 bases that match TRBD2. Germline V gene data show CDR1 as DFQATT and CDR2 as SNEGSKA (reference sequence). The CDR3 covers 16 residues. After removal of 3 bases from V and 6 bases from J, the junction contained 12 bases not matched to a gene.